The source of this T cell receptor beta chain is a study of T cells in Graves' hyperthyroidism and ophthalmopathy. TCR beta CDR3 regions were amplified from RNA transcripts. First-round RT-PCR targeting the TCR CDR3 was performed with the HTBI primer set. TCRdb re-called the multiplex PCR reads with MiXCR, one entry per CDR3 protein. The sample holds 660,000 or so distinct CDR3 sequences, around 20% seen once. Clinical symptoms, serum thyroxine and TRAb, thyroid ultrasound and orbital computed tomography were used for the diagnoses. A few counts support this clonotype. The sequenced sample consisted of blood. The sequence was collected from a man aged 25-40 years with Graves' ophthalmopathy.

CDR3 sequence (DNA): TGTGCCAGCAGTTTAACGGGACACAGCTATGGCTACACCTTC. Translation: CASSLTGHSYGYTF. The chain recombines TRBV27 with TRBJ1-2; maybe TRBD1 (6 bases). Germline loops: CDR1 MNHEY, CDR2 SMNVEV (reference sequence). Trimming removed 2 bases at V and 4 bases at J, with 11 bases between. This CDR3 spans 14 amino acids.